The 27 T cell receptor beta chains below were found in one sample sequenced in a study of cytomegalovirus exposure and HLA in healthy donors. 60 Vbeta and 13 Jbeta primers were used in PCR. Profiling relied on immunoSEQ multiplex PCR, and the TCRdb table lists in-frame clones only, not all of them. The sample contains approximately 140,000 clones, 70% to 80% of which appear only once. The sequenced sample was PBMCs. These receptors came from a man aged 45-60 years in good health and CMV-seropositive.

The V and J genes are TRBV6-1 and TRBJ2-1; 9 bases match TRBD2. The germline V gene has CDR1 MNHNS and CDR2 SASEGT. This CDR3 is built from 15 residues. Trimming at V came to 6 bases and at J to 5 bases, leaving 8 bases not matched to a gene. The CDR3 loop reads CASRRGASGDNEQFF. CDR3 bases: TGTGCCAGCAGGAGGGGGGCTAGCGGGGACAATGAGCAGTTCTTC.

This clone was seen only a few times. The chain recombines TRBV5-4 with TRBJ2-7; possibly TRBD2 for D (6 bases). The CDR3 runs to 14 residues. Germline assignment: CDR1 SGHNT and CDR2 YYREEE (reference sequence). V gave up 3 bases and J gave up 7 bases, with 17 bases separating them. The CDR3 DNA reads as TGTGCCAGCAGCTCACCCTCTGCGGAGGGTGAGCAGTACTTC. Residues: CASSSPSAEGEQYF.

The chain combines TRBV7-9 with TRBJ1-5, with TRBD1 identical over 7 bases. Germline loops: CDR1 SEHNR, CDR2 FQNEAQ (reference sequence). Trimming removed 4 bases from V and 3 bases from J; junction bases left unmatched: 6. The CDR3 sequence is 15 residues long. CDR3 sequence reads: CASSSWDSLNQPQHF. DNA of the CDR3: TGTGCCAGCAGCTCGTGGGACAGTCTCAATCAGCCCCAGCATTTT. Looking up the rest from reference TRBV7-9 and TRBJ1-5 gives the full variable domain: DTGVSQNPRHKITKRGQNVTFRCDPISEHNRLYWYRQTLGQGPEFLTYFQNEAQLEKSRLLSDRFSAERPKGSFSTLEIQRTEQGDSAMYLCASSSWDSLNQPQHFGDGTRLSIL.

To note about this clone: A junction end diverges from the germline sequence, so it may reflect a read error. The chain uses TRBV7-9 and TRBJ2-1, with no clear D. CDR3 size: 11 residues. Germline CDR1 reads SEHNR; CDR2 reads FQNEAQ (reference sequence). The CDR3 DNA follows: TGTTCCAGCAGCCGAACAGTTTTACCGTTCTTC. It translates to CSSSRTVLPFF.

The J gene is TRBJ1-2, the V gene TRBV2; D unclear. Looked up from germline, CDR1 is SNHLY and CDR2 is FYNNEI. V lost 7 bases and J 4 bases, leaving 16 bases between the germline ends. The CDR3 has 14 amino acids. The chain's CDR3 is CASTIALYSYGYTF. The CDR3 nucleotides read TGTGCCAGCACCATCGCGCTGTACTCCTATGGCTACACCTTC. Using reference TRBV2 and TRBJ1-2 for the parts outside the CDR3, the full variable domain is EPEVTQTPSHQVTQMGQEVILRCVPISNHLYFYWYRQILGQKVEFLVSFYNNEISEKSEIFDDQFSVERPDGSNFTLKIRSTKLEDSAMYFCASTIALYSYGYTFGSGTRLTVV.

This clone was counted a single time. V usage is TRBV7-8 and J usage is TRBJ2-3; 9 bases agree with TRBD1. The CDR3 covers 14 residues. Germline CDR1 reads SGHVS; CDR2 reads FQNEAQ. Trimming cost V 5 bases and J 3 bases; bases outside gene matches: 3. Here the CDR3 DNA reads TGTGCCAGCAGCCCGACAGGGGGGACAGATACGCAGTATTTT. Protein product: CASSPTGGTDTQYF.

This sequence joins TRBV15 and TRBJ1-2; 7 nucleotides match TRBD1. V trimming: 2 bases; J trimming: 2 bases; junction bases outside the gene matches: 8. CDR1 and CDR2 (germline): LNHNV, YYDKDF (reference sequence). The CDR3 contains 16 residues. CDR3 residues: CATSRQVGTANYGYTF. The CDR3 nucleotides are TGTGCCACCAGCAGACAAGTCGGGACAGCGAACTATGGCTACACCTTC.

The rearrangement joins TRBV10-2 to TRBJ2-1; 8 bases fit TRBD2. This CDR3 has 15 residues. Losses at the gene ends were 6 bases for V and 5 bases for J; bases not matched to a gene: 9. Germline CDR1 reads WSHSY; CDR2 reads SAAADI. The CDR3 bases are TGCGCCAGCAGCGAGAGCGGGAGTTTAGACAATGAGCAGTTCTTC. Its translation is CASSESGSLDNEQFF.

The chain has TRBV7-9 and TRBJ1-2; 10 bases are a match to TRBD1. This CDR3 is 16 amino acids long. Germline V CDR1 and CDR2: SEHNR, FQNEAQ (reference sequence). V shed 4 bases, J shed 1 base, and the junction held 6 bases outside the gene matches. CDR3 protein: CASSSSGTGVNYGYTF. In nucleotides, the CDR3 is TGTGCCAGCAGCTCATCCGGGACAGGGGTTAACTATGGCTACACCTTC. Full variable domain (remainder filled in from reference TRBV7-9 and TRBJ1-2): DTGVSQNPRHKITKRGQNVTFRCDPISEHNRLYWYRQTLGQGPEFLTYFQNEAQLEKSRLLSDRFSAERPKGSFSTLEIQRTEQGDSAMYLCASSSSGTGVNYGYTFGSGTRLTVV.

The chain has TRBV2 and TRBJ1-2, with TRBD1 as a possible D gene (6 bases). The CDR3 length is 13 residues. The ends were cut back, 5 bases at V and 7 bases at J, with 14 bases in the middle. Germline V lookup: CDR1 SNHLY, CDR2 FYNNEI. The DNA for the CDR3 is TGTGCCAGCAGTCCGGACAGAAACCGTGGCTACACCTTC. It specifies CASSPDRNRGYTF.

Comments on this clone: The germline gene is not matched at one end of the junction; a read error may be the cause. This chain joins TRBV7-9 and TRBJ2-7; unclear D gene. Germline CDR1 and CDR2: SEHNR and FQNEAQ (reference sequence). CDR3 length: 13 residues. The CDR3 sequence: CSSSSPEAYEQYF. In DNA, the CDR3 is TGTTCCAGCAGCTCTCCAGAGGCCTACGAGCAGTACTTC.

The J gene is TRBJ1-3, the V gene TRBV30; TRBD1 is a possible D gene (5 bases). V lost 1 base, J lost 4 bases, and 14 bases lay in between. The germline CDR1 and CDR2 sequences are GTSNPN and SVGIG (reference sequence). The CDR3 sequence is 15 residues long. CDR3 protein: CAWSGGGDGGNTIYF. The CDR3 DNA reads as TGTGCCTGGAGTGGCGGGGGTGACGGGGGAAACACCATATATTTT.

This chain connects TRBV5-1 to TRBJ1-2; 8 bases are a match to TRBD1. The CDR3 loop spans 14 amino acids. V was clipped by 6 bases and J by 6 bases; unmatched bases: 10. CDR1 is SGHRS and CDR2 is YFSETQ in the germline V gene. CDR3 sequence: CASTPSAGGNGYTF. DNA for the CDR3: TGCGCCAGCACCCCGTCGGCAGGGGGCAATGGCTACACCTTC.

V is TRBV6-1 and J is TRBJ2-3; D not resolved. The V gene lost 6 bases and the J gene lost 5 bases, with 12 bases spanning the gap. The length of the CDR3 is 13 residues. Germline V lookup: CDR1 MNHNS, CDR2 SASEGT. CDR3 DNA: TGTGCCAGCAGGGGCTTTCTTGGAGATACGCAGTATTTT. Amino acids: CASRGFLGDTQYF.

The DNA of the CDR3 is TGTGCTTCCGGGGGAGTCAACTCCTACGAGCAGTACTTC. Translated: CASGGVNSYEQYF. The rearrangement joins TRBV28 to TRBJ2-7, with a weak D call TRBD2 (6 bases). Germline CDR1 reads MDHEN; CDR2 reads SYDVKM. The CDR3 runs to 13 residues.

This chain connects TRBV28 to TRBJ1-5; perhaps TRBD1 as D (6 bases). Germline V gene lookup returns CDR1 MDHEN and CDR2 SYDVKM. CDR3 size: 17 residues. Trimming removed 3 bases from V and 4 bases from J, with 19 bases in between. The DNA of the CDR3 is TGTGCCAGCAGTTTTTTGTTGGGGGGGCCGTCTAATCAGCCCCAGCATTTT. This encodes CASSFLLGGPSNQPQHF.

The chain links TRBV5-1 to TRBJ1-1, with 7 bases lining up with TRBD1. CDR3 length: 15 amino acids. From germline, CDR1 is SGHRS and CDR2 YFSETQ. J was trimmed by 6 bases and V by 3 bases; bases with no gene match: 11. As DNA, the CDR3 is TGCGCCAGCAGCTCCTCCATTGACAGGGCCCCTGAAGCTTTCTTT. This gives the protein CASSSSIDRAPEAFF.

This clone was seen just once. J is TRBJ2-7 and V is TRBV18; TRBD2 might be the D (6 bases). From germline, CDR1 is KGHSH and CDR2 LQKENI. This CDR3 comprises 14 residues. The V gene lost 6 bases and the J gene lost 2 bases, with 14 bases spanning the gap. CDR3 DNA: TGTGCCAGCTCCCCGACTAGTTCCCCCTACGAGCAGTACTTC. Its protein is CASSPTSSPYEQYF.

This clone was counted a single time. CDR3 in amino acids: CASSPTSGRHYNEQFF. CDR3 nucleotides: TGCGCCAGCAGCCCAACTAGCGGGAGACACTACAATGAGCAGTTCTTC. The chain carries TRBV5-1 and TRBJ2-1, with 11 bases fitting TRBD2. CDR1 and CDR2 (germline): SGHRS, YFSETQ. J was trimmed by 3 bases and V by 4 bases; bases with no gene match: 6. The CDR3 contains 16 residues.

The chain couples TRBV2 to TRBJ2-7; TRBD1 agrees at 7 bases. The CDR3 has 13 residues. V was clipped by 5 bases and J by 3 bases; unmatched bases: 4. The germline CDR1 and CDR2 sequences are SNHLY and FYNNEI. CDR3 residues: CASSPGTVYEQYF. DNA of the CDR3: TGTGCCAGCAGTCCCGGGACAGTCTACGAGCAGTACTTC.

V is TRBV7-9 and J is TRBJ2-7, with D maybe TRBD1 (6 bases). V was pared by 1 base and J by 1 base, with 8 bases between. Germline V CDR1 and CDR2: SEHNR, FQNEAQ (reference sequence). CDR3 length: 14 amino acids. CDR3 amino acids: CASSLGGQSYEQYF. The CDR3 nucleotides are TGTGCCAGCAGCTTAGGAGGACAGTCCTACGAGCAGTACTTC.

Here the CDR3 DNA reads TGTGCCAGCAAGCGCGGGTACTACGAGCAGTACTTC. It specifies CASKRGYYEQYF. V is TRBV6-1 and J is TRBJ2-7; D is perhaps TRBD2 (5 bases). V shed 7 bases and J shed 3 bases, with 10 bases lying between them. This CDR3 comprises 12 residues. Per germline, CDR1 MNHNS and CDR2 SASEGT.

CDR3 sequence reads: CAIRRGLADYNEQFF. The CDR3 nucleotides are TGTGCCATCAGAAGGGGACTAGCCGACTACAATGAGCAGTTCTTC. The rearrangement uses TRBV10-3 and TRBJ2-1; 9 bases map to TRBD2. Germline loops: CDR1 ENHRY, CDR2 SYGVKD. This CDR3 is 15 amino acids long. V lost 6 bases and J lost 3; bases outside the gene matches: 6.

The rearrangement joins TRBV6-6 to TRBJ2-3; a possible D gene is TRBD2 (6 bases). V was cut by 7 bases and J by 1 base, with 15 bases left in between. This CDR3 is built from 15 residues. CDR1 is MNHNY, CDR2 SVGAGI, per germline (reference sequence). Here the CDR3 reads CASTDGGAGTDTQYF. CDR3 sequence (DNA): TGTGCCAGCACGGATGGCGGGGCCGGCACAGATACGCAGTATTTT.

This chain links TRBV7-3 with TRBJ1-1; D may be TRBD1 (5 bases). CDR3 length: 13 amino acids. V lost 0 bases and J lost 5, with 7 bases in between. Germline CDR1 reads SGHTA; CDR2 reads FQGTGA. CDR3 sequence: CASSLTGQTEAFF. The CDR3 coding sequence is TGTGCCAGCAGCTTAACGGGGCAGACTGAAGCTTTCTTT.

Only a few counts were recorded for this clone. The chain carries TRBV30 and TRBJ2-5; a weak D match, TRBD1 (5 bases). V was trimmed by 4 bases and J by 0 bases, leaving 6 bases between them. The CDR3 loop spans 12 amino acids. The germline V gene encodes CDR1 GTSNPN and CDR2 SVGIG (reference sequence). CDR3 in amino acids: CAWKQDQETQYF. CDR3 bases: TGTGCCTGGAAACAGGACCAAGAGACCCAGTACTTC.

The chain carries TRBV7-2 and TRBJ2-5, with 14 nucleotides matching TRBD2. The trim removed 1 base at V and 5 bases at J, leaving 6 bases unmatched. Germline CDR1 SGHTA, CDR2 FQGNSA. The CDR3 contains 17 residues. CDR3 DNA sequence: TGTGCCAGCAGCTTAGGGGGACTAGCGGGAGCAGGGGAGACCCAGTACTTC. This encodes CASSLGGLAGAGETQYF.